This TCR beta chain stems from a study of technical replicates of blood from several donors. In germline, CDR1 is MNHNS, CDR2 SASEGT. The trim removed 5 bases at V and 1 base at J, leaving 2 bases unmatched. The CDR3 has 13 residues. This table comes from immunoSEQ multiplex PCR, and its TCRdb copy is limited to in-frame clones, with some not included. Among fewer than 90,000 clones, around 94% were seen once, and the ten largest hold around 0.24%. Note on this clone: The identical CDR3 is also encoded by other nucleotide sequences in the sample.

This receptor was identified in a human donor in good health. The specimen was T cells isolated from PBMCs. This chain joins TRBV6-1 and TRBJ2-7, with 7 nucleotides matching TRBD1. CDR3 bases: TGTGCCAGCAGTCGACAGGGTTCCTACGAGCAGTACTTC. It encodes CASSRQGSYEQYF.